One and the same sample provided the 3 T cell receptor beta chains below, sequenced in a study of glioma-infiltrating T cells. The iRepertoire nested amplicon-rescue multiplex PCR amplified TCR alpha and beta CDR3s from RNA. TCRdb itself ran the multiplex PCR reads through MiXCR, one entry per CDR3 protein. The repertoire has some 85,000 distinct CDR3 sequences, roughly 23% of them found once; the top ten carry over 5%. The specimen was glioma tissue, nonneoplastic brain tissue, or PBMCs (not recorded which). Every receptor here comes from a human donor with low-grade glioma or glioblastoma, undergoing nonglioma brain surgery, or in good health (not recorded which).

This clonotype appeared many times. The genes are TRBV20-1 and TRBJ1-2; the D gene is possibly TRBD1 (5 bases). The CDR3 covers 12 residues. The V end lost 5 bases, the J end lost 4 bases, and 11 bases lay between the germline ends. Germline lookup yields CDR1 DFQATT and CDR2 SNEGSKA (reference sequence). The CDR3 protein is CSAGGTAYGYTF. The CDR3 region has the DNA TGCAGTGCTGGCGGGACGGCCTATGGCTACACCTTC.

This clonotype was seen many times. The V gene is TRBV11-1, the J gene TRBJ1-5; a weak D match, TRBD1 (6 bases). The length of the CDR3 is 14 residues. Trimming left V 4 bases short and J 10 bases short, with 17 bases between. Per germline, CDR1 SGHAT and CDR2 FQDESV (reference sequence). The CDR3 DNA reads TGTGCCAGCAGCTCGACAGGCTCATTAGACCCCCAGCATTTT. Encoded protein: CASSSTGSLDPQHF.

This clonotype was picked up a small number of times. The chain links TRBV5-5 to TRBJ1-1; perhaps TRBD1 as D (6 bases). The CDR3 has 15 amino acids. Germline V gives CDR1 SGHKS, CDR2 YYEKEE (reference sequence). The V gene lost 5 bases and the J gene lost 2 bases, with 16 bases spanning the gap. CDR3 loop: CASRQTGTTNTEAFF. The CDR3 bases are TGTGCCAGCAGGCAAACCGGGACAACAAACACTGAAGCTTTCTTT.